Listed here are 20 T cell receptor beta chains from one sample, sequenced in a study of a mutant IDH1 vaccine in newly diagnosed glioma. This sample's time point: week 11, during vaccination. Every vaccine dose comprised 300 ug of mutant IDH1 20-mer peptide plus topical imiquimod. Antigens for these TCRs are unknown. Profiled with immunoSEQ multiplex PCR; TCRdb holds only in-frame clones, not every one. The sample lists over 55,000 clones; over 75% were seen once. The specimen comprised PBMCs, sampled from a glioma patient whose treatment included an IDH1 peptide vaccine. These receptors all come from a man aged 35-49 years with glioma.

CDR3 sequence: CASSLGEDTQYF. The CDR3, as DNA: TGTGCCAGCAGCTTAGGGGAAGATACGCAGTATTTT. This chain uses TRBV7-6 with TRBJ2-3; D remains ambiguous. Germline loops: CDR1 SGHVS, CDR2 FNYEAQ. The length of the CDR3 is 12 residues. V lost 1 base, J lost 5 bases, and 4 bases lay in between. The full variable domain, its missing parts supplied by reference TRBV7-6 and TRBJ2-3, is GAGVSQSPRYKVTKRGQDVALRCDPISGHVSLYWYRQALGQGPEFLTYFNYEAQQDKSGLPNDRFSAERPEGSISTLTIQRTEQRDSAMYRCASSLGEDTQYFGPGTRLTVL.

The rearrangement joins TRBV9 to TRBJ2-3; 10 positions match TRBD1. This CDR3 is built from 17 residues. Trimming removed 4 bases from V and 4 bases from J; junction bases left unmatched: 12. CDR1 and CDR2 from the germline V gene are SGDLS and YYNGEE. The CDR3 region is CASSLTGTGARADTQYF. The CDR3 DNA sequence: TGTGCCAGCAGCCTTACGGGGACAGGGGCTAGGGCAGATACGCAGTATTTT.

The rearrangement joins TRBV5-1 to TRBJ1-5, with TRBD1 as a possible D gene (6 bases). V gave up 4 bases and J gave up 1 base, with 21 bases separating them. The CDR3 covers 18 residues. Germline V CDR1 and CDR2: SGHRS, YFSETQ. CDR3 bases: TGCGCCAGCAGCCTCCGAAGAACAGGGAACGGAAGCAATCAGCCCCAGCATTTT. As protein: CASSLRRTGNGSNQPQHF.

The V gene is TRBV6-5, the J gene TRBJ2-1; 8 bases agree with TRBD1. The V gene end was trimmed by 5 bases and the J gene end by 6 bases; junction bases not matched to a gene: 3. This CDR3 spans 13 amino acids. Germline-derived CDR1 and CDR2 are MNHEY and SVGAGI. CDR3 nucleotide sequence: TGTGCCAGCAGTCCCACAGGGGGCAATGAGCAGTTCTTC. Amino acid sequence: CASSPTGGNEQFF.

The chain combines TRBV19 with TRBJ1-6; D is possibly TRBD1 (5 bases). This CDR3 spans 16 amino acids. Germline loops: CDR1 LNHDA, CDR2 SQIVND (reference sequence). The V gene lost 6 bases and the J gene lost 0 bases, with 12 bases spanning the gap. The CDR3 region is CASRPRDSSYNSPLHF. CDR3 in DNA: TGTGCCAGTAGACCGAGAGACAGCTCCTATAATTCACCCCTCCACTTT.

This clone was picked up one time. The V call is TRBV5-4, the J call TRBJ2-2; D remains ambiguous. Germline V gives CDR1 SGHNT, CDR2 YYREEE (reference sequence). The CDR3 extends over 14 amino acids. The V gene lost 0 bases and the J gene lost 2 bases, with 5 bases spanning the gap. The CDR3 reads CASSLESNTGELFF. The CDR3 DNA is TGTGCCAGCAGCTTGGAGTCAAACACCGGGGAGCTGTTTTTT. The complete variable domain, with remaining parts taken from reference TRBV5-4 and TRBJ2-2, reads ETGVTQSPTHLIKTRGQQVTLRCSSQSGHNTVSWYQQALGQGPQFIFQYYREEENGRGNFPPRFSGLQFPNYSSELNVNALELDDSALYLCASSLESNTGELFFGEGSRLTVL.

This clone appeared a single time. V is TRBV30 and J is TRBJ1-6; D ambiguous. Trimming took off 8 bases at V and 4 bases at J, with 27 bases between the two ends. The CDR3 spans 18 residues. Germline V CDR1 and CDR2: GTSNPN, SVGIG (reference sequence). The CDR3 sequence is CAQTPGRVRRPYNSPLHF. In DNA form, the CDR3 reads TGTGCCCAAACCCCAGGCCGCGTCCGCCGGCCTTATAATTCACCCCTCCACTTT. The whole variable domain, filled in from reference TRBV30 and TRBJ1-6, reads SQTIHQWPATLVQPVGSPLSLECTVEGTSNPNLYWYRQAAGRGLQLLFYSVGIGQISSEVPQNLSASRPQDRQFILSSKKLLLSDSGFYLCAQTPGRVRRPYNSPLHFGNGTRLTVT.

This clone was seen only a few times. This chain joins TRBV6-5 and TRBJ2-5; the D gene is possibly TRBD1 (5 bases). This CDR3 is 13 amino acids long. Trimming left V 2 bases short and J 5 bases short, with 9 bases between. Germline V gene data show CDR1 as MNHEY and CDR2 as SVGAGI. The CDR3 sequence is CASSYRGLETQYF. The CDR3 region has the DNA TGTGCCAGCAGTTACAGGGGCTTGGAGACCCAGTACTTC.

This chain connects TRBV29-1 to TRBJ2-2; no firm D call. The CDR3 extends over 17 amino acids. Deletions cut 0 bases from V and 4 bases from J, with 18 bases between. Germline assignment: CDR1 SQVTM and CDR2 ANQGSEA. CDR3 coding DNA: TGCAGCGTTGAAGACCCCCTCCCCCCCCCGGGCACCGGGGAGCTGTTTTTT. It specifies CSVEDPLPPPGTGELFF.

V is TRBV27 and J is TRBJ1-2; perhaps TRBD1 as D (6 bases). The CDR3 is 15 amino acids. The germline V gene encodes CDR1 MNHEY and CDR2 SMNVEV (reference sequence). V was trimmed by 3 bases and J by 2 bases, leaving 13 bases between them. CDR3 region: CASSLGTGQNYGYTF. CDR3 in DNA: TGTGCCAGCAGTTTGGGTACTGGACAGAACTATGGCTACACCTTC.

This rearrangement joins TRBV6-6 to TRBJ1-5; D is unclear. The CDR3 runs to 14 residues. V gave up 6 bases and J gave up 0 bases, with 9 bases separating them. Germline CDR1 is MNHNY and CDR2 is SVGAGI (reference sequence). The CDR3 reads CASSPTVSNQPQHF. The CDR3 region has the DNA TGTGCCAGCAGCCCAACCGTTAGCAATCAGCCCCAGCATTTT.

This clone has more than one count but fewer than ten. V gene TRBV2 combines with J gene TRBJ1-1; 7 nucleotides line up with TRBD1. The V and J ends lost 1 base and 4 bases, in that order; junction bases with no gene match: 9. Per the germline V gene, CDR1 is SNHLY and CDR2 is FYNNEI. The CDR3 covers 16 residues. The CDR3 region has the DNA TGTGCCAGCAGTGAAGGGTGGGGCAGGGGGAGCACTGAAGCTTTCTTT. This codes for CASSEGWGRGSTEAFF.

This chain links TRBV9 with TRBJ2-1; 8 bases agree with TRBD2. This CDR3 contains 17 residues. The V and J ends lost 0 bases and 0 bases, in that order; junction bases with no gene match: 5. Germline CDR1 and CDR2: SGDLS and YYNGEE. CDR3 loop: CASSVGAGTSSYNEQFF. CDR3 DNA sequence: TGTGCCAGCAGCGTAGGAGCCGGGACTAGCTCCTACAATGAGCAGTTCTTC. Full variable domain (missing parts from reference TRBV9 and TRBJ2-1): DSGVTQTPKHLITATGQRVTLRCSPRSGDLSVYWYQQSLDQGLQFLIQYYNGEERAKGNILERFSAQQFPDLHSELNLSSLELGDSALYFCASSVGAGTSSYNEQFFGPGTRLTVL.

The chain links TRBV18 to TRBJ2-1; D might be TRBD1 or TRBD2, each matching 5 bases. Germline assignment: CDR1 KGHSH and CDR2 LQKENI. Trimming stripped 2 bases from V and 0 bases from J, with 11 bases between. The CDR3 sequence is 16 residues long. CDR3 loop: CASSPFEGSSYNEQFF. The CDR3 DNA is TGTGCCAGCTCACCATTTGAGGGGAGCTCCTACAATGAGCAGTTCTTC.

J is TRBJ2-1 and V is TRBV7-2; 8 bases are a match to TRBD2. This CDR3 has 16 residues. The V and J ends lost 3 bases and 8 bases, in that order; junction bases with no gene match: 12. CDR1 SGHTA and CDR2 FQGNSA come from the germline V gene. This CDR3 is CASSFLGLAFGDEQFF. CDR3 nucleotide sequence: TGTGCCAGCAGCTTCCTCGGACTAGCTTTTGGGGATGAGCAGTTCTTC.

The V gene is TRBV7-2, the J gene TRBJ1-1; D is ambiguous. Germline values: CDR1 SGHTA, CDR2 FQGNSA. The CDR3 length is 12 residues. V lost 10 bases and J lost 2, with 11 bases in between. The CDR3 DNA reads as TGTGCCACCCGGACCTATAACACTGAAGCTTTCTTT. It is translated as CATRTYNTEAFF. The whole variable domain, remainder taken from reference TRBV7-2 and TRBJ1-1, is GAGVSQSPSNKVTEKGKDVELRCDPISGHTALYWYRQSLGQGLEFLIYFQGNSAPDKSGLPSDRFSAERTGGSVSTLTIQRTQQEDSAVYLCATRTYNTEAFFGQGTRLTVV.

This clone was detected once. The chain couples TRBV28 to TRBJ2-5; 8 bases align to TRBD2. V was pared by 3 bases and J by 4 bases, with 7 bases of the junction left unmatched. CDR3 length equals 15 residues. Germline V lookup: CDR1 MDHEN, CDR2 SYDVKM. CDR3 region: CASSFTGSGRETQYF. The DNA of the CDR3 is TGTGCCAGCAGTTTTACAGGGAGCGGGAGAGAGACCCAGTACTTC.

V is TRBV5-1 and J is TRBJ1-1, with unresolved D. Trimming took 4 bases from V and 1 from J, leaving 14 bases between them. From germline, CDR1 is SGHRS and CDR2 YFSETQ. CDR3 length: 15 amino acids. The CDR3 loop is CASSVATRANTEAFF. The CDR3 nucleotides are TGCGCCAGCAGCGTGGCAACGAGGGCGAACACTGAAGCTTTCTTT.

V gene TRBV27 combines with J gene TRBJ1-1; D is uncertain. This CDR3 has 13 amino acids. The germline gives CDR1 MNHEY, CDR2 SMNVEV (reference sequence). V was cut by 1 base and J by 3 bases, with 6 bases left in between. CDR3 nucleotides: TGTGCCAGCAGTTTATGGGCAGACACTGAAGCTTTCTTT. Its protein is CASSLWADTEAFF.

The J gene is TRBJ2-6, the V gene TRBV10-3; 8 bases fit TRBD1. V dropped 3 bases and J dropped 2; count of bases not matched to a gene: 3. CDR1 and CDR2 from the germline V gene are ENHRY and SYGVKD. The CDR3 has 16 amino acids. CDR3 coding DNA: TGTGCCATCAGTGAACAGGGGGGAGCTGGGGCCAACGTCCTGACTTTC. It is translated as CAISEQGGAGANVLTF.